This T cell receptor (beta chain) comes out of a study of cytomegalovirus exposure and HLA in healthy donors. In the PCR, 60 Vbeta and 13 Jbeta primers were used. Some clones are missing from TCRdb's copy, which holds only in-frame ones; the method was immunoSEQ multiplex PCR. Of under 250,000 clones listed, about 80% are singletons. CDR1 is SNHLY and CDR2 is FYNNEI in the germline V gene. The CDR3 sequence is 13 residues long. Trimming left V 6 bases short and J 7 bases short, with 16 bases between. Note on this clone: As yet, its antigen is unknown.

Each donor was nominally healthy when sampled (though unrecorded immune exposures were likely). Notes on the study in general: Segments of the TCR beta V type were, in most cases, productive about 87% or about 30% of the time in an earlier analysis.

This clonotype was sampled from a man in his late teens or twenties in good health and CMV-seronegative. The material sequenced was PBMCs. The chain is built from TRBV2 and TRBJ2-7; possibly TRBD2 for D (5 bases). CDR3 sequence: CASRDDYPGEQYF. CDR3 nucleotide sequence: TGTGCCAGCAGAGACGACTATCCGGGGGAGCAGTACTTC.